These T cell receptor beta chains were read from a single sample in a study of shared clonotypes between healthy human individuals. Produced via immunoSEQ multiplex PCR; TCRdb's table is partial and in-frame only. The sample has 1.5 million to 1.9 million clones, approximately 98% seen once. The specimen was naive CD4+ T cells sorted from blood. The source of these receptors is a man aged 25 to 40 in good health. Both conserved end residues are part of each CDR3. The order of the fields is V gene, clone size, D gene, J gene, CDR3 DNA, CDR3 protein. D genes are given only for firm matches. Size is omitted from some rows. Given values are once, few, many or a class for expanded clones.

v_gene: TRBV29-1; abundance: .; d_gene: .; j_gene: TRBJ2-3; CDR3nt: TGCAGCGTCGGGACGAACACAGATACGCAGTATTTT; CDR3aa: CSVGTNTDTQYF
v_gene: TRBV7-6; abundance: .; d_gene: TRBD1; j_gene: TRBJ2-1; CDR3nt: TGTGCCAGCAGCTTAATACCAGGGGGCTTGAATGAGCAGTTCTTC; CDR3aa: CASSLIPGGLNEQFF
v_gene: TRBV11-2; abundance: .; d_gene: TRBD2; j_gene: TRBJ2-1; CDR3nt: TGTGCCAGCAGCTTACGACTAGCGGGAAATAAGCGCAATGAGCAGTTCTTC; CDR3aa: CASSLRLAGNKRNEQFF
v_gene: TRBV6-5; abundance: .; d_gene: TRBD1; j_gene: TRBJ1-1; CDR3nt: TGTGCCAGCAGTGGACAGGGAAAGGAAGCTTTCTTT; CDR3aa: CASSGQGKEAFF
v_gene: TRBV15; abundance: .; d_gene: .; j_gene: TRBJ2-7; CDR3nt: TGTGCCACCCAAGGGCCCTCCTACGAGCAGTACTTC; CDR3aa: CATQGPSYEQYF
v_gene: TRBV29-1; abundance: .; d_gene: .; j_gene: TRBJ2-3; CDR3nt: TGCAGCGTTGATAGGCGGGCAGGGGCAGATACGCAGTATTTT; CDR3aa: CSVDRRAGADTQYF
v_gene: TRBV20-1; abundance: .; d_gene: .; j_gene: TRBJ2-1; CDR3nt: TGCAGTGCTAGCCGCAACAATGAGCAGTTCTTC; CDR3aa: CSASRNNEQFF
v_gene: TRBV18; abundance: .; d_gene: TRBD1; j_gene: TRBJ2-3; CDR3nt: TGTGCCAGCTCACCCAACAGGGGGGATACGCAGTATTTT; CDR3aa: CASSPNRGDTQYF
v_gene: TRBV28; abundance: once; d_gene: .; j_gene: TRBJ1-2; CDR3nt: TGTGCCAGCAGTATAGTGGGGATTCCTACCAATGGCTACACCTTC; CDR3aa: CASSIVGIPTNGYTF
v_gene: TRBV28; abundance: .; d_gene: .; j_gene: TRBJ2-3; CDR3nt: TGTGCCAGCAGATCAGCGCGCACAGATACGCAGTATTTT; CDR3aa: CASRSARTDTQYF
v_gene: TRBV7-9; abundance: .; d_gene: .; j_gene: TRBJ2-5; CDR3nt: TGTGCCAGCAGCTTAGGACCTGAGACCCAGTACTTC; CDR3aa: CASSLGPETQYF
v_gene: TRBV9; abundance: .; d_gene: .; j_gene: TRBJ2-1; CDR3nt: TGTGCCAGCAGCGTAGTTGCGGGAACCAATGAGCAGTTCTTC; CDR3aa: CASSVVAGTNEQFF
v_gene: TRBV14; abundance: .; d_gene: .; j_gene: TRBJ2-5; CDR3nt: TGTGCCAGCAGTCAAACGTGGGACCTAAAGAGCCAAGAGACCCAGTACTTC; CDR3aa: CASSQTWDLKSQETQYF
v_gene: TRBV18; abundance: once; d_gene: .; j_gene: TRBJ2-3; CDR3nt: TGTGCCAGCTCCCTCGGACAGTCCGATACGCAGTATTTT; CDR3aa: CASSLGQSDTQYF
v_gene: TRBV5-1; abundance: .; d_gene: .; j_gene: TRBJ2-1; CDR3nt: TGCGCCAGCAGCTTCACTTATCGAACACTCCGCAATGAGCAGTTCTTC; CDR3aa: CASSFTYRTLRNEQFF
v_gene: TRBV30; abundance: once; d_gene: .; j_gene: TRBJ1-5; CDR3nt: TGTGCCTGGAGCGACTTCCCGAGACAGGCGATTGTTAGCAATCAGCCCCAGCATTTT; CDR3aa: CAWSDFPRQAIVSNQPQHF
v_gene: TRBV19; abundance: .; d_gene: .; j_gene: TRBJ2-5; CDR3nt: TGTGCCAGTAGAGGGGTGGCCGGCGAGACCCAGTACTTC; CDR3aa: CASRGVAGETQYF